The 21 T cell receptor beta chains below were found in one sample sequenced in a study of blood T cell repertoires in COVID-19. The method was immunoSEQ multiplex PCR; TCRdb's version includes in-frame clones alone and lacks a portion of them. The repertoire has roughly 110,000 clones, about 87% of them found once; the top ten carry over 4%. The material sequenced was peripheral blood. The origin of the receptors is a woman aged 50 to 60 with acute or convalescent COVID-19.

The gene calls are TRBV11-2 and TRBJ1-1; perhaps TRBD1 as D (6 bases). With 5 bases removed from V and 5 bases from J, the gap between germline ends came to 24 bases. The CDR3 is 17 amino acids. The germline CDR1 and CDR2 sequences are SGHAT and FQNNGV. CDR3 region: CASSPDLGGGWGTEAFF. The CDR3 bases are TGTGCCAGCAGCCCCGACCTCGGTGGGGGCTGGGGTACTGAAGCTTTCTTT.

V and J are TRBV4-3 and TRBJ1-2; 12 bases are a match to TRBD1. The CDR3 is 19 amino acids. V trimming: 0 bases; J trimming: 3 bases; junction bases outside the gene matches: 11. Germline V gene sequence: CDR1 LGHNA, CDR2 YSLEER. The CDR3 protein is CASSQDLSGQGAIHYGYTF. For the CDR3, the DNA is TGCGCCAGCAGCCAAGATCTTTCGGGACAGGGGGCTATACACTATGGCTACACCTTC.

The chain couples TRBV20-1 to TRBJ2-6, with 8 bases fitting TRBD1. The germline gives CDR1 DFQATT, CDR2 SNEGSKA (reference sequence). The length of the CDR3 is 16 residues. V trimming: 3 bases; J trimming: 4 bases; junction bases outside the gene matches: 8. The CDR3 spells CSASGQGKAGANVLTF. CDR3 bases: TGCAGTGCTAGTGGACAGGGAAAGGCCGGGGCCAACGTCCTGACTTTC.

The chain combines TRBV5-1 with TRBJ1-5, with 9 bases matching TRBD1. With V trimmed by 4 bases and J by 7 bases, 9 bases remained unmatched. CDR1 is SGHRS, CDR2 YFSETQ, per germline. The CDR3 loop spans 15 amino acids. CDR3 DNA sequence: TGCGCCAGCAGCATGTCGGGACAGGGAAACCAGCCCCAGCATTTT. Translated, it gives CASSMSGQGNQPQHF. Drawing the rest from reference TRBV5-1 and TRBJ1-5, the complete variable domain is KAGVTQTPRYLIKTRGQQVTLSCSPISGHRSVSWYQQTPGQGLQFLFEYFSETQRNKGNFPGRFSGRQFSNSRSEMNVSTLELGDSALYLCASSMSGQGNQPQHFGDGTRLSIL.

This clone was detected only once. The genes are TRBV11-2 and TRBJ1-6; TRBD1 matches at 7 bases. J lost 6 bases, V lost 2 bases, and 4 bases had no gene match. This CDR3 has 15 amino acids. In germline, CDR1 is SGHAT, CDR2 FQNNGV. CDR3 sequence: CASSLNRGLNSPLHF. CDR3 in DNA: TGTGCCAGCAGCTTAAACAGGGGCCTTAATTCACCCCTCCACTTT.

V and J are TRBV30 and TRBJ1-5; D gene unclear. This CDR3 contains 13 residues. V was pared by 2 bases and J by 3 bases, with 8 bases between. Germline values: CDR1 GTSNPN, CDR2 SVGIG (reference sequence). The DNA for the CDR3 is TGTGCCTGGAGTCCAGGATTCAATCAGCCCCAGCATTTT. Translated: CAWSPGFNQPQHF.

This chain uses TRBV4-1 with TRBJ2-1, with 8 bases lining up with TRBD2. V trimming: 4 bases; J trimming: 6 bases; junction bases outside the gene matches: 8. The CDR3 contains 15 residues. CDR1 MGHRA and CDR2 YSYEKL come from the germline V gene. The CDR3 nucleotides are TGCGCCAGCAGCCGGTTGGGACTAGGGCTCAATGAGCAGTTCTTC. It specifies CASSRLGLGLNEQFF.

The chain is built from TRBV6-2 or TRBV6-3 and TRBJ2-5, with TRBD2 matching 7 bases. This CDR3 spans 14 amino acids. V lost 4 bases and J lost 5; bases outside the gene matches: 7. Germline CDR1 is MNHEY and CDR2 is SVGEGT. CDR3 in amino acids: CASSFGGSSETQYF. The CDR3 nucleotides read TGTGCCAGCAGTTTTGGCGGGAGCAGTGAGACCCAGTACTTC.

The table lists this clone with a count of one. The chain joins TRBV5-1 to TRBJ1-2, with 10 nucleotides matching TRBD1. The germline gives CDR1 SGHRS, CDR2 YFSETQ. The length of the CDR3 is 19 residues. The V segment lost 4 bases and the J segment 0 bases; nucleotides outside the gene matches: 15. The CDR3 DNA reads TGCGCCAGCAGCAGCCCCTATGGGACAGGGGAGGAGGCTAACTATGGCTACACCTTC. It codes for CASSSPYGTGEEANYGYTF.

V is TRBV5-8 and J is TRBJ1-2; D not certain. Germline V gives CDR1 SGHTS, CDR2 YDEGEE. The V end lost 4 bases, the J end lost 2 bases, and 6 bases lay between the germline ends. The CDR3 sequence is 12 residues long. The CDR3 bases are TGTGCCAGCAGCGCAGGAAACTATGGCTACACCTTC. The encoded protein is CASSAGNYGYTF.

This chain uses TRBV14 with TRBJ2-1, with D perhaps matching TRBD2 (5 bases). Trimming removed 3 bases from V and 6 bases from J, with 15 bases in between. Looked up from germline, CDR1 is SGHDN and CDR2 is FVKESK. This CDR3 is built from 15 residues. CDR3 in amino acids: CASSHGSESLNEQFF. In DNA, the CDR3 is TGTGCCAGCAGCCACGGTAGCGAAAGTCTCAATGAGCAGTTCTTC.

The genes are TRBV15 and TRBJ1-1, with 8 positions matching TRBD1. V gave up 4 bases and J gave up 4 bases; unmatched junction bases: 8. The CDR3 is 15 amino acids. The germline gives CDR1 LNHNV, CDR2 YYDKDF (reference sequence). The CDR3 region has the DNA TGTGCCACCAGCACCTCCGGGACAGGAGGCACTGAAGCTTTCTTT. It specifies CATSTSGTGGTEAFF.

The V call is TRBV7-9, the J call TRBJ1-1; D is unresolved. This CDR3 contains 15 residues. Germline values: CDR1 SEHNR, CDR2 FQNEAQ (reference sequence). V dropped 3 bases and J dropped 3 bases, with 14 bases sitting between them. The CDR3 bases are TGTGCCAGCAGCTTGGATGGCACCCGGGACACTGAAGCTTTCTTT. Translation gives CASSLDGTRDTEAFF.

J is TRBJ2-5 and V is TRBV28, with 7 positions matching TRBD2. Per germline, CDR1 MDHEN and CDR2 SYDVKM. The V gene end was trimmed by 1 base and the J gene end by 2 bases; junction bases not matched to a gene: 7. The CDR3 sequence is 16 residues long. The CDR3 DNA reads TGTGCCAGCAGTTTATTCTTGGGACTAAAACAAGAGACCCAGTACTTC. Translation gives CASSLFLGLKQETQYF.

V usage is TRBV23-1 and J usage is TRBJ2-4; 10 nucleotides match TRBD1. TRBV23-1 is marked as an open reading frame, function uncertain. Trimming at V came to 6 bases and at J to 5 bases, leaving 4 bases not matched to a gene. The CDR3 has 14 residues. The CDR3, as DNA: TGCGCCAGCAGCGCCGGGACAGGGGAAAACATTCAGTACTTC. Its protein product is CASSAGTGENIQYF.

The gene calls are TRBV30 and TRBJ2-3, with 8 positions matching TRBD2. V gave up 1 base and J gave up 2 bases; unmatched junction bases: 2. This CDR3 contains 14 residues. CDR1 GTSNPN and CDR2 SVGIG come from the germline V gene (reference sequence). The CDR3 loop reads CAWSDGGVTDTQYF. Here the CDR3 DNA reads TGTGCCTGGAGTGACGGGGGGGTCACAGATACGCAGTATTTT.

This clone appeared a single time. V gene TRBV27 combines with J gene TRBJ2-7, with TRBD1 matching 8 bases. Germline V gene sequence: CDR1 MNHEY, CDR2 SMNVEV (reference sequence). This CDR3 is 15 amino acids long. The V segment lost 4 bases and the J segment 6 bases; nucleotides outside the gene matches: 11. The CDR3 spells CASSSWTGTHFEQYF. The CDR3 DNA follows: TGTGCCAGCAGTTCCTGGACAGGGACTCACTTCGAGCAGTACTTC.

This rearrangement joins TRBV10-3 to TRBJ2-5; the D gene is possibly TRBD1 (5 bases). The V gene lost 8 bases and the J gene lost 3 bases, with 16 bases spanning the gap. The CDR3 contains 14 residues. Germline CDR1 ENHRY, CDR2 SYGVKD. CDR3 DNA sequence: TGTGCCATCCGGCGGCAGGGTGTCGAAGAGACCCAGTACTTC. Its protein is CAIRRQGVEETQYF.

The rearrangement links TRBV7-9 to TRBJ2-7; TRBD1 matches at 8 bases. Germline trimming cut 4 bases from V and 3 bases from J; bases unmatched to any gene: 5. Germline assignment: CDR1 SEHNR and CDR2 FQNEAQ (reference sequence). This CDR3 spans 14 amino acids. The CDR3 spells CASSSGDRLYEQYF. In nucleotides, the CDR3 is TGTGCCAGCAGCTCCGGGGACAGGCTCTACGAGCAGTACTTC.

The chain has TRBV6-5 and TRBJ1-5; possibly TRBD1 for D (5 bases). The CDR3 is made up of 13 amino acids. V lost 6 bases and J lost 6, with 12 bases in between. In germline, CDR1 is MNHEY, CDR2 SVGAGI. CDR3 amino acids: CASSWTRGQPQHF. CDR3 DNA sequence: TGTGCCAGCAGCTGGACAAGGGGTCAGCCCCAGCATTTT.

This clone has just one count. This chain joins TRBV5-1 and TRBJ1-1; the match to TRBD1 covers 10 bases. CDR3 length: 16 residues. With V trimmed by 4 bases and J by 2 bases, 8 bases remained unmatched. The germline CDR1 and CDR2 sequences are SGHRS and YFSETQ. CDR3 loop: CASSIGQGVFNTEAFF. CDR3 bases: TGCGCCAGCAGCATTGGACAGGGGGTATTTAACACTGAAGCTTTCTTT.